The 9 T cell receptor beta chains below all came from one sample that was sequenced in a study of T cell responses to AZD1222 COVID-19 vaccine. Data came from immunoSEQ multiplex PCR; TCRdb stores just in-frame clones and leaves some out. Among approximately 120,000 clones, 75% to 90% were seen once, and the ten largest hold 11%. The sample consisted of peripheral blood, taken on day 0 of MenACWY control vaccination. The receptor source for this set is an adult in good health.

This chain links TRBV5-6 with TRBJ2-7; TRBD1 matches at 9 bases. Germline V gives CDR1 SGHDT, CDR2 YYEEEE. Trimming at V came to 1 base and at J to 3 bases, leaving 2 bases not matched to a gene. The length of the CDR3 is 14 residues. CDR3 residues: CASSLWDRDYEQYF. The CDR3 DNA reads as TGTGCCAGCAGCTTGTGGGACAGGGACTACGAGCAGTACTTC.

The gene calls are TRBV5-1 and TRBJ2-2; D uncertain. Germline V lookup: CDR1 SGHRS, CDR2 YFSETQ. Deletions cut 0 bases from V and 2 bases from J, with 8 bases between. The CDR3 length is 15 residues. The CDR3: CASSLDRYNTGELFF. The CDR3 DNA reads TGCGCCAGCAGCTTGGACCGGTATAACACCGGGGAGCTGTTTTTT.

CDR3 nucleotide sequence: TGTGCCAGCAGCTTGGTCCCGGGACTTTACAATGAGCAGTTCTTC. Translation: CASSLVPGLYNEQFF. V and J are TRBV5-4 and TRBJ2-1; D possibly corresponds to TRBD2 (6 bases). CDR1 SGHNT and CDR2 YYREEE come from the germline V gene (reference sequence). The CDR3 spans 15 residues. Trimming removed 0 bases at V and 4 bases at J, with 11 bases between.

The CDR3 DNA is TGCGCCAGCAGCTTGGTCCCAGGTCTAAGTGAAAAACTGTTTTTT. It yields the protein CASSLVPGLSEKLFF. This rearrangement joins TRBV5-1 to TRBJ1-4; D unclear. This CDR3 has 15 residues. The ends were cut back, 0 bases at V and 7 bases at J, with 13 bases in the middle. CDR1 and CDR2 from the germline V gene are SGHRS and YFSETQ.

The gene calls are TRBV7-9 and TRBJ2-7; D perhaps matches TRBD2 (5 bases). Germline loops: CDR1 SEHNR, CDR2 FQNEAQ (reference sequence). Trimming left V 4 bases short and J 2 bases short, with 6 bases between. There are 12 residues in the CDR3. CDR3 protein: CASSSSPYEQYF. CDR3 bases: TGTGCCAGCAGCTCTAGCCCCTACGAGCAGTACTTC.

The gene calls are TRBV9 and TRBJ2-1; 11 positions match TRBD2. Unmatched junction bases numbered 7, after V lost 4 bases and J lost 4 bases. Germline assignment: CDR1 SGDLS and CDR2 YYNGEE. The CDR3 has 16 amino acids. This CDR3 reads CASSPGTSGVYNEQFF. In DNA, the CDR3 is TGTGCCAGCAGCCCCGGGACTAGCGGAGTTTACAATGAGCAGTTCTTC. The complete variable domain, with remaining parts taken from reference TRBV9 and TRBJ2-1, reads DSGVTQTPKHLITATGQRVTLRCSPRSGDLSVYWYQQSLDQGLQFLIQYYNGEERAKGNILERFSAQQFPDLHSELNLSSLELGDSALYFCASSPGTSGVYNEQFFGPGTRLTVL.

DNA of the CDR3: TGTGCCACCAGTGAACCGGGACAGGGGGACACTGAAGCTTTCTTT. It yields the protein CATSEPGQGDTEAFF. This chain joins TRBV24-1 and TRBJ1-1; TRBD1 agrees at 11 bases. Germline assignment: CDR1 KGHDR and CDR2 SFDVKD. This CDR3 spans 15 amino acids. V lost 4 bases, J lost 3 bases, and 3 bases stayed unmatched.

This chain uses TRBV11-2 with TRBJ2-2; 11 bases fit TRBD1. V shed 11 bases and J 6 bases; nucleotides not matched to a gene: 8. The CDR3 is made up of 14 amino acids. Germline-derived CDR1 and CDR2 are SGHAT and FQNNGV. CDR3 sequence: CAGRDRGAAGELFF. DNA of the CDR3: TGTGCCGGTCGGGACAGGGGGGCCGCCGGGGAGCTGTTTTTT.

The rearrangement links TRBV19 to TRBJ2-1; TRBD2 matches at 11 bases. V trimming: 7 bases; J trimming: 10 bases; junction bases outside the gene matches: 15. The CDR3 length is 16 residues. The V gene's germline CDR1 is LNHDA and CDR2 SQIVND (reference sequence). CDR3: CASKEVAGGAQEEQFF. The CDR3 coding sequence is TGTGCCAGTAAGGAGGTAGCGGGAGGGGCGCAGGAGGAGCAGTTCTTC.